The T cell receptor (beta chain) under discussion was sequenced for a study of blood T cells in healthy people across ages. Whole-study context: About one barcoded beta molecule per two T cells was captured by template switching.

There were healthy Caucasian individuals from Russia, aged about 6 to 100, serving as donors. Together with a sample-barcoded 5' primer, a J-beta primer mix was included in a second PCR lasting roughly 6 to 12 cycles. MiXCR, applied by TCRdb to the 5' RACE reads, yields one record per CDR3 protein. The data contain roughly 700,000 distinct CDR3 sequences, roughly 50% of them singletons. Concerning this clonotype: Its specificity is not known.

V was clipped by 3 bases and J by 7 bases, with 13 bases between them. CDR1 and CDR2 from the germline V gene are MDHEN and SYDVKM. The CDR3 spans 14 residues. Study results and limitations: Among long-lived donors, naive CD4+ cells were more numerous and diversity higher than in aged donors. Shifts in expanded clonotypes may have been confounded by donor CMV status, which was unknown.

The TCR originated in a woman between 55 and 75 years old in good health. The V and J genes are TRBV28 and TRBJ1-5, with TRBD1 as a possible D gene (5 bases). Sequencing was performed on blood. In nucleotides, the CDR3 is TGTGCCAGCAGTTTGGCAGGGAGTATGCAGCCCCAGCATTTT. Translated: CASSLAGSMQPQHF.